This TCR beta chain was identified during a study of T cells after yellow fever vaccination. TCRdb called the 5' RACE reads again in MiXCR, with one record for every CDR3 protein. The table includes 320,000 or so distinct CDR3 sequences, 8% to 9.5% detected once. This CDR3 has 18 residues. V shed 4 bases and J 0 bases; nucleotides not matched to a gene: 6. CDR1 is MNHEY, CDR2 SVGAGI, per germline. The J gene is TRBJ2-3, the V gene TRBV6-5, with 14 positions matching TRBD2. This receptor was taken from a man aged 18 to 35 who received the YFV17D yellow fever vaccine. The sequenced sample was PBMCs, obtained about 49 days after the first yellow fever vaccination. The CDR3 coding sequence is TGTGCCAGCAGTTTCCTGGGACTAGCGGGGGCTAGCACAGATACGCAGTATTTT. This encodes CASSFLGLAGASTDTQYF.